The 10 T cell receptor beta chains in this list originate from one sample, sequenced in a study of blood T cell repertoires in COVID-19. Clones were read by immunoSEQ multiplex PCR, and TCRdb kept only the in-frame ones, dropping some. The sample gives over 130,000 clones, about 88% of which show up once; about 2.5% is in the top ten. Source material: peripheral blood. These receptors were taken from a human donor with COVID-19, enrolled during active disease. The donor label of this sample is uncertain.

Only a few counts were recorded for this clone. The V gene is TRBV10-3, the J gene TRBJ1-5; D gene uncertain. V was trimmed by 0 bases and J by 5 bases, leaving 5 bases between them. The CDR3 extends over 13 amino acids. Germline CDR1 ENHRY, CDR2 SYGVKD. DNA for the CDR3: TGTGCCATCAGTGAGTCACGGGATCAGCCCCAGCATTTT. As protein: CAISESRDQPQHF.

The rearrangement joins TRBV3-1 (or the pseudogene TRBV3-2) to TRBJ1-1; the D is unclear. Germline CDR1 reads LGHDT; CDR2 reads YNNKEL (reference sequence). This CDR3 is 14 amino acids long. Between the trimmed V and J ends, which lost 7 bases and 2 bases, there was a span of 14 bases. Written as DNA, the CDR3 is TGTGCCAGCACCGGAAGGCCAGGTAACACTGAAGCTTTCTTT. Residues: CASTGRPGNTEAFF.

V and J are TRBV11-3 and TRBJ2-1; 9 bases are shared with TRBD2. CDR3 length equals 17 residues. The ends lost 3 bases at V and 0 bases at J; junction bases unmatched: 6. Germline V CDR1 and CDR2: SGHNT, YENEEA. The chain's CDR3 is CASSLVGLASSYNEQFF. CDR3 nucleotides: TGTGCCAGCAGCTTGGTCGGACTAGCGAGCTCCTACAATGAGCAGTTCTTC.

J is TRBJ1-2 and V is TRBV7-9; TRBD1 aligns across 7 bases. Looked up from germline, CDR1 is SEHNR and CDR2 is FQNEAQ (reference sequence). V lost 3 bases and J lost 4; bases outside the gene matches: 5. The CDR3 sequence is 14 residues long. The CDR3: CASSFRGQTYGYTF. As DNA, the CDR3 is TGTGCCAGCAGCTTTAGGGGACAGACCTATGGCTACACCTTC. Full variable domain (rest looked up from reference TRBV7-9 and TRBJ1-2): DTGVSQNPRHKITKRGQNVTFRCDPISEHNRLYWYRQTLGQGPEFLTYFQNEAQLEKSRLLSDRFSAERPKGSFSTLEIQRTEQGDSAMYLCASSFRGQTYGYTFGSGTRLTVV.

This chain connects TRBV10-3 to TRBJ2-3; 10 bases map to TRBD2. Per the germline V gene, CDR1 is ENHRY and CDR2 is SYGVKD. This CDR3 contains 18 residues. V lost 5 bases to trimming and J lost 6 bases; unmatched junction nucleotides: 17. This chain's CDR3 is CAISPAKGLAGGMDTQYF. Here the CDR3 DNA reads TGTGCCATCAGTCCAGCTAAGGGATTAGCGGGAGGAATGGATACGCAGTATTTT.

V is TRBV15 and J is TRBJ2-1; maybe TRBD2 (5 bases). Between the trimmed V and J ends, which lost 0 bases and 9 bases, there was a span of 9 bases. Germline CDR1 is LNHNV and CDR2 is YYDKDF (reference sequence). The CDR3 totals 13 residues. As DNA, the CDR3 is TGTGCCACCAGCAGAGATCTCGCGGGTGAGCAGTTCTTC. Its protein product is CATSRDLAGEQFF.

The V and J genes are TRBV2 and TRBJ1-1; D unclear. Trimming left V 2 bases short and J 4 bases short, with 17 bases between. This CDR3 has 16 amino acids. CDR1 is SNHLY and CDR2 is FYNNEI in the germline V gene. The DNA of the CDR3 is TGTGCCAGCAGTGAACTTCGGACCGGAGAGGGCACTGAAGCTTTCTTT. Protein: CASSELRTGEGTEAFF.

V is TRBV10-3 and J is TRBJ1-4; the D gene is possibly TRBD1 (6 bases). The CDR3 contains 17 residues. Deletions cut 6 bases from V and 6 bases from J, with 23 bases between. Per germline, CDR1 ENHRY and CDR2 SYGVKD. CDR3 amino acids: CAISLLPTGSAHEKLFF. The CDR3 DNA follows: TGTGCCATCAGCCTGCTACCCACAGGGAGCGCTCATGAAAAACTGTTTTTT.

This rearrangement joins TRBV5-1 to TRBJ2-1; weak D call: TRBD2 (5 bases). V was clipped by 1 base and J by 5 bases, with 7 bases between them. The CDR3 consists of 13 residues. Germline assignment: CDR1 SGHRS and CDR2 YFSETQ. In DNA form, the CDR3 reads TGCGCCAGCAGCTTGCCTAGCCACAATGAGCAGTTCTTC. Its translation: CASSLPSHNEQFF. Together with reference TRBV5-1 and TRBJ2-1, the CDR3 gives the full variable domain: KAGVTQTPRYLIKTRGQQVTLSCSPISGHRSVSWYQQTPGQGLQFLFEYFSETQRNKGNFPGRFSGRQFSNSRSEMNVSTLELGDSALYLCASSLPSHNEQFFGPGTRLTVL.

The chain couples TRBV7-9 to TRBJ1-2, with a weak D call TRBD1 (6 bases). V gave up 5 bases and J gave up 3 bases, with 10 bases separating them. The CDR3 totals 13 residues. Germline V CDR1 and CDR2: SEHNR, FQNEAQ (reference sequence). The chain's CDR3 is CASSLGQHYGYTF. The CDR3 nucleotides read TGTGCCAGCAGCCTCGGACAGCACTATGGCTACACCTTC.